The 5 T cell receptor beta chains below were found in one sample sequenced in a study of regulatory and conventional T cells in RAG deficiency. Assay: immunoSEQ multiplex PCR; the TCRdb copy retains only in-frame clones and omits some. Altogether fewer than 40,000 clones are present, approximately 80% being singletons, with the ten largest covering roughly 3.4%. Blood CD4+ CD25-low CD127-high conventional T cells supplied the genomic DNA template. These data were also filed under a second study, of regulatory T cells. That source reports: Amplification used 52 TRBV primers and 13 TRBJ primers.

Sequencing was done on a sample of CD4+ effector T cells sorted from blood. These receptors originate from a human donor in good health.

The chain uses TRBV5-6 and TRBJ2-7, with TRBD1 identical over 11 bases. Germline assignment: CDR1 SGHDT and CDR2 YYEEEE. The trim removed 4 bases at V and 4 bases at J, leaving 4 bases unmatched. This CDR3 has 14 residues. CDR3 loop: CASSPGTGGYEQYF. CDR3 coding DNA: TGTGCCAGCAGCCCCGGGACAGGGGGGTACGAGCAGTACTTC.

This chain links TRBV7-2 with TRBJ1-6; D unresolved. The germline V gene encodes CDR1 SGHTA and CDR2 FQGNSA. Trimming took off 6 bases at V and 13 bases at J, with 19 bases between the two ends. CDR3 size: 14 residues. CDR3 nucleotides: TGTGCCAGCAGACCAGACTTTAGGTCTGCGCCCCTCCACTTT. As protein: CASRPDFRSAPLHF.

The chain is built from TRBV2 and TRBJ2-6, with D possibly being TRBD1 (5 bases). The CDR3 is 15 residues long. V gave up 3 bases and J gave up 4 bases, with 10 bases separating them. Germline V gives CDR1 SNHLY, CDR2 FYNNEI. The CDR3 bases are TGTGCCAGCAGTGATCCAGGGTACGGGGCCAACGTCCTGACTTTC. Translated, it gives CASSDPGYGANVLTF.

The chain is built from TRBV10-3 and TRBJ2-2; D is ambiguous. CDR1 ENHRY and CDR2 SYGVKD come from the germline V gene. This CDR3 spans 12 amino acids. Between the trimmed V and J ends, which lost 4 bases and 2 bases, there was a span of 2 bases. The CDR3 DNA reads as TGTGCCATCAGTGTCAACACCGGGGAGCTGTTTTTT. The encoded protein is CAISVNTGELFF.

This clone was found once. This chain connects TRBV5-4 to TRBJ2-6; no clear D. Germline values: CDR1 SGHNT, CDR2 YYREEE (reference sequence). The CDR3 runs 13 residues. Between the trimmed V and J ends, which lost 0 bases and 7 bases, there was a span of 5 bases. CDR3 nucleotides: TGTGCCAGCAGCTTGGAGTTAGCCAACGTCCTGACTTTC. Translating it yields CASSLELANVLTF.